The rows below give T cell receptor beta chains drawn from one sample of a study of T cells in Graves' hyperthyroidism and ophthalmopathy. TCRdb reprocessed the multiplex PCR reads with MiXCR, giving one entry per CDR3 protein. Altogether 300,000 to 450,000 distinct CDR3 sequences are present, roughly 12% being singletons, with the ten largest covering roughly 20%. Sequencing was performed on blood. These receptors originate from a young man with Graves' hyperthyroidism that later progressed to Graves' ophthalmopathy. CDR3s include the opening cysteine and the closing phenylalanine or tryptophan. D genes are given only for firm matches. Not all rows give a size; the values are once, few, many and, for expanded clones, a class.

D,length,V,size,J,DNA,CDR3
TRBD2,12,TRBV7-9,.,TRBJ2-5,TGTGCCAGCGGGGGGGTTTTAGAGACCCAGTACTTC,CASGGVLETQYF
TRBD1,17,TRBV6-5,many,TRBJ2-7,TGTGCCAGCAGTTACCCTCGGGCGGGACAGGGCTCCTACGAGCAGTACTTC,CASSYPRAGQGSYEQYF
TRBD1,15,TRBV6-1,.,TRBJ1-2,TGTGCCAGCAGTCAGGACAGGGCGCCTAACTATGGCTACACCTTC,CASSQDRAPNYGYTF
TRBD1,15,TRBV7-8,.,TRBJ2-2,TGTGCCAGCAGGGGGACAGGAAAGACCACCGGGGAGCCGTTTTTT,CASRGTGKTTGEPFF
.,13,TRBV6-5,.,TRBJ1-3,TGTGCCAGCAGTTACGAAGCTGGAAACACCATATATTTT,CASSYEAGNTIYF
.,14,TRBV28,.,TRBJ2-1,TGTGCCAGCAGCCTCCTTGGGGGGGCAAATGAGCAGTTCTTC,CASSLLGGANEQFF
.,14,TRBV6-1,.,TRBJ2-7,TGTGCCAGCAAAAAGGGTCTAGAACTCCACGAGCAGTACTTC,CASKKGLELHEQYF
.,19,TRBV6-5,.,TRBJ1-1,TGTGCCAGCAGTTACTTGGCAGGGGCCCCTTCGTCAAGAGGCACTGAAGCTTTCTTT,CASSYLAGAPSSRGTEAFF
TRBD2,15,TRBV28,many,TRBJ2-7,TGTGCCAGCAGTCCTCCTAGCGGAGGGGCCGAGGAGCAGTACTTC,CASSPPSGGAEEQYF
TRBD2,19,TRBV6-5,many,TRBJ2-2,TGTGCCAGCAGTTACTTTCTGACTAGCGGGGGCTCCTACGCCGGGGAGCTGTTTTTT,CASSYFLTSGGSYAGELFF
TRBD1,14,TRBV5-5,.,TRBJ1-5,TGTGCCAGCACCCCGGACAGGACCAATCAGCCCCAGCATTTT,CASTPDRTNQPQHF
.,13,TRBV20-1,many,TRBJ1-2,TGCAGTGCTAATCCCCAGCTATCTATGGGCTACACCTTC,CSANPQLSMGYTF
TRBD2,15,TRBV6-1,.,TRBJ2-2,TGTGCCAGCCCTGGCAGGCGGGGGGAAGTCGGGGAGCTGTTTTTT,CASPGRRGEVGELFF
.,14,TRBV6-7,.,TRBJ1-5,TGTGCCAGCAGAATTCAGGGATACAATCAGCCCCAGCATTTT,CASRIQGYNQPQHF
.,15,TRBV7-9,many,TRBJ2-3,TGTGCCAGCAGCCCCGGACGGGGAAGCACAGATACGCAGTATTTT,CASSPGRGSTDTQYF
.,16,TRBV4-2,.,TRBJ1-6,TGTGCCAGCAGCCAAGATATGAGACCATCAAATTCACCCCTCCACTTT,CASSQDMRPSNSPLHF
TRBD1,14,TRBV30,.,TRBJ2-7,TGTGCCTGGAGTGTGGGGACAGGGGGTCTGGGGCAGTACTTC,CAWSVGTGGLGQYF
.,15,TRBV12-3/TRBV12-4,many,TRBJ1-5,.,CASSSSDRANQPQHF
.,15,TRBV11-2,.,TRBJ1-5,TGTGCCAGCAGCCCCGCGGGGTATAGCAATCAGCCCCAGCATTTT,CASSPAGYSNQPQHF
TRBD1,14,TRBV11-2,.,TRBJ2-3,TGTGCCAGCAGCGTGGACAGGGGCACAGATACGCAGTATTTT,CASSVDRGTDTQYF
TRBD1,15,TRBV19,.,TRBJ1-5,TGTGCCAGTAGTACCTTCACAGGGGGTTTTCAGCCCCAGCATTTT,CASSTFTGGFQPQHF
TRBD1,14,TRBV28,few,TRBJ2-7,TGTGCCAGCAGGGGACAGGCAGCATCCTACGAGCAGTACTTC,CASRGQAASYEQYF
.,14,TRBV2,many,TRBJ2-5,TGTGCCAGCAGGACAGCAAGAGGTCAAGAGACCCAGTACTTC,CASRTARGQETQYF
TRBD2,15,TRBV7-9,many,TRBJ2-7,TGTGCCAGCAGCCAACTAGCGGGGGAGACCTACGAGCAGTACTTC,CASSQLAGETYEQYF
.,15,TRBV20-1,few,TRBJ1-5,TGCAGTGCTAGAGCGGGGGGCCATAGCAATCAGCCCCAGCATTTT,CSARAGGHSNQPQHF
.,15,TRBV20-1,few,TRBJ1-5,TGCAGTGCTCGTTTTCGGGCGGGGATCAGTCAGCCCCAGCATTTT,CSARFRAGISQPQHF
.,13,TRBV25-1,many,TRBJ1-1,TGTGCCAGCAGTCGAGGGGGTCGGACTGAAGCTTTCTTT,CASSRGGRTEAFF
.,14,TRBV5-1,.,TRBJ2-3,TGCGCCAGCAGCTTCGCCGGGACAACAGATACGCAGTATTTT,CASSFAGTTDTQYF
.,13,TRBV7-3,few,TRBJ1-2,TGTGCCAGGAGACGGGGGGGCCGATATGGCTACACCTTC,CARRRGGRYGYTF
.,14,TRBV6-5,many,TRBJ2-3,TGTGCCAGCAGTTACTCAGGGTATGGAGATACGCAGTATTTT,CASSYSGYGDTQYF
.,17,TRBV19,.,TRBJ1-5,TGTGCCAGTAGTATAATGAATCGGCTCAGGGGCCACCAGCCCCAGCATTTT,CASSIMNRLRGHQPQHF